This entry describes one T cell receptor beta chain. The CDR3 is 16 amino acids. V lost 4 bases and J 4 bases, leaving 16 bases between the germline ends. CDR1 and CDR2 from the germline V gene are LNHDA and SQIVND (reference sequence). The data were taken from a study of blood T cell repertoires in COVID-19. Study-wide background: Collection of acute and convalescent COVID-19 samples took place in the United States, Italy and Spain.

As handled by the study authors: Quantification of nucleated cells was approximated via reference gene primer amplification. Measured with immunoSEQ multiplex PCR; TCRdb has only the in-frame clones, and not every one. That table is the source of V, J and clone size, and D and trimming were worked out from the DNA. The data show under 250,000 clones, around nine tenths seen once. Sequences were obtained from peripheral blood. This TCR derives from a woman in her sixties or seventies who had recovered from COVID-19. This chain connects TRBV19 to TRBJ2-2, with D unresolved. In nucleotides, the CDR3 is TGTGCCAGTAGTAAGGCTCGTCCAACGGGCACCGGGGAGCTGTTTTTT. Translating gives CASSKARPTGTGELFF.